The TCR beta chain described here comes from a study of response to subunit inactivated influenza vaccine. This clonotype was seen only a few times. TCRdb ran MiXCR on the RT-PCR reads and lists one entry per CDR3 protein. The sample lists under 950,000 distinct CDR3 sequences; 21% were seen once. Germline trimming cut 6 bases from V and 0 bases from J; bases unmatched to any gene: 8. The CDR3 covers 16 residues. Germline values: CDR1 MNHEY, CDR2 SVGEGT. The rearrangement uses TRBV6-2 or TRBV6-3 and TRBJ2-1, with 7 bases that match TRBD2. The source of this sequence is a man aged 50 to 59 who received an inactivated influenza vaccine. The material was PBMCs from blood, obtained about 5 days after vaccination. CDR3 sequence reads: CASRRWGGSSYNEQFF. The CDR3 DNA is TGTGCCAGCAGACGCTGGGGGGGATCCTCCTACAATGAGCAGTTCTTC.